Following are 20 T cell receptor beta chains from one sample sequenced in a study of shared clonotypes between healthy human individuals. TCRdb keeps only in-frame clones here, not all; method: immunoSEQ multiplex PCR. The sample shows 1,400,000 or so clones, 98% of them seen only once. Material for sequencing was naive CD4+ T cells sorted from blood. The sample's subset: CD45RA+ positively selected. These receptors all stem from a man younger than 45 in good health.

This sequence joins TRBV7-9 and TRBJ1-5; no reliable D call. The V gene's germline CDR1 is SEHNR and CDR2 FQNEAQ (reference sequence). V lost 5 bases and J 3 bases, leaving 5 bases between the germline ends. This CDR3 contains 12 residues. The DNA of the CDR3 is TGTGCCAGCAGCATTGACAATCAGCCCCAGCATTTT. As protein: CASSIDNQPQHF.

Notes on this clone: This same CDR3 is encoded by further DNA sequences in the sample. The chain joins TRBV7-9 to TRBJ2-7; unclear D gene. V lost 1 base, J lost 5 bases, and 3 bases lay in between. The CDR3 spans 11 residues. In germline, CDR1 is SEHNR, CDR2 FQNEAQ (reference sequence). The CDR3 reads CASSLVDEQYF. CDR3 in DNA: TGTGCCAGCAGCTTAGTCGACGAGCAGTACTTC.

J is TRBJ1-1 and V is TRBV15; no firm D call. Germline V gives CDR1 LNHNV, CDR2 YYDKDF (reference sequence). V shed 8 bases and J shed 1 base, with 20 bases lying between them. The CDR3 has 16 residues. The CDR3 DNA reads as TGTGCCACCCGTTCCCCGGGGAGCAGAGAGAACACTGAAGCTTTCTTT. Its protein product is CATRSPGSRENTEAFF.

The CDR3: CASSFKLNTGELFF. CDR3 DNA sequence: TGTGCCAGCAGCTTTAAACTGAACACCGGGGAGCTGTTTTTT. The chain combines TRBV7-2 with TRBJ2-2, with D hard to call. There are 14 residues in the CDR3. CDR1 and CDR2 from the germline V gene are SGHTA and FQGNSA. V was cut by 3 bases and J by 1 base, with 6 bases left in between.

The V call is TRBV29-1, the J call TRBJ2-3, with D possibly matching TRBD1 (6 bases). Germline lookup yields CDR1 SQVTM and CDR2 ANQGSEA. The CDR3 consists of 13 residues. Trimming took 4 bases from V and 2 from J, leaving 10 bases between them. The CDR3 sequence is CSVVAGATDTQYF. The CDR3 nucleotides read TGCAGCGTTGTGGCAGGGGCCACAGATACGCAGTATTTT.

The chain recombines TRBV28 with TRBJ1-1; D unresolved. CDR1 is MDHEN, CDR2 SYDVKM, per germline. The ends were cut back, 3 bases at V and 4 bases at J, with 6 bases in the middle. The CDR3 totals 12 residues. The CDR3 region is CASSFEGTEAFF. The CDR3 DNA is TGTGCCAGCAGTTTTGAAGGCACTGAAGCTTTCTTT.

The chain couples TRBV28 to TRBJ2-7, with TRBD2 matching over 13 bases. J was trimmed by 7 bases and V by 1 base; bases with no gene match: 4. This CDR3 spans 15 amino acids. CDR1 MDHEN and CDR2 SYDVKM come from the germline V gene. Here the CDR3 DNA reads TGTGCCAGCAGTTTATTCGGACTAGCGGGAGTTGAGCAGTACTTC. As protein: CASSLFGLAGVEQYF.

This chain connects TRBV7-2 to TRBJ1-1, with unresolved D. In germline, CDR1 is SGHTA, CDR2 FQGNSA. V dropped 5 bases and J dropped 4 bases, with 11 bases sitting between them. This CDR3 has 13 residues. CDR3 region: CASSLFLPTEAFF. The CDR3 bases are TGTGCCAGCAGCCTATTTCTCCCCACTGAAGCTTTCTTT.

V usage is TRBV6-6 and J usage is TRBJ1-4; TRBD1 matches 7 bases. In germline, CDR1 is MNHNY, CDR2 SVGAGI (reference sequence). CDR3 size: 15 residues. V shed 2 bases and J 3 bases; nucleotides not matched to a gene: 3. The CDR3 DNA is TGTGCCAGCAGTTACCCCACAGGGGCTAATGAAAAACTGTTTTTT. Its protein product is CASSYPTGANEKLFF.

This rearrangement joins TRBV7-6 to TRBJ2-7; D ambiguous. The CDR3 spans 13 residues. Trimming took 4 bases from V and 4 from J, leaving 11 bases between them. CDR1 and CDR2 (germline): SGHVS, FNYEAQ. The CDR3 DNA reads TGTGCCAGCAGCTCATCGTTGGGTTACGAGCAGTACTTC. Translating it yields CASSSSLGYEQYF. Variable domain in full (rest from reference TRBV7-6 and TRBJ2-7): GAGVSQSPRYKVTKRGQDVALRCDPISGHVSLYWYRQALGQGPEFLTYFNYEAQQDKSGLPNDRFSAERPEGSISTLTIQRTEQRDSAMYRCASSSSLGYEQYFGPGTRLTVT.

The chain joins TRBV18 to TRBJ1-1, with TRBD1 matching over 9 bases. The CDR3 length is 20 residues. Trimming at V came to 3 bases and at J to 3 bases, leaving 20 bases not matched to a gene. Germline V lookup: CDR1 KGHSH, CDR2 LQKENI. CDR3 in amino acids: CASSPPSPPGQGRRDTEAFF. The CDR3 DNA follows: TGTGCCAGCTCACCTCCGTCCCCCCCTGGACAGGGGAGGCGGGACACTGAAGCTTTCTTT. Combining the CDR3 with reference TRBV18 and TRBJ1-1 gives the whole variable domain NAGVMQNPRHLVRRRGQEARLRCSPMKGHSHVYWYRQLPEEGLKFMVYLQKENIIDESGMPKERFSAEFPKEGPSILRIQQVVRGDSAAYFCASSPPSPPGQGRRDTEAFFGQGTRLTVV.

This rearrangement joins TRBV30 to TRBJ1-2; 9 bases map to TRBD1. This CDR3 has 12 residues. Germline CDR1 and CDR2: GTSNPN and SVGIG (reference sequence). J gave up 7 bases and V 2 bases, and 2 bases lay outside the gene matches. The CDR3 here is CAWSTGGGGYTF. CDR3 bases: TGTGCCTGGAGTACAGGGGGCGGTGGCTACACCTTC.

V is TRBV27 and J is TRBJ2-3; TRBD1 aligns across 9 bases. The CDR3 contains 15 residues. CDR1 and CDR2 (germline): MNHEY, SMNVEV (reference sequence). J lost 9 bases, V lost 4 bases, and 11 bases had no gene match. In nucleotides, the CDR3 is TGTGCCAGCAGTTACACAGGGGGCTTGGGAGGGACGCAGTATTTT. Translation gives CASSYTGGLGGTQYF.

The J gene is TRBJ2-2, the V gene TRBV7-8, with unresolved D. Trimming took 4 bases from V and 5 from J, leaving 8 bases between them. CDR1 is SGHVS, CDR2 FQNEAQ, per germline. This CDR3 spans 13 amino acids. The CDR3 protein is CASSYMATGELFF. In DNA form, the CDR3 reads TGTGCCAGCAGCTACATGGCGACCGGGGAGCTGTTTTTT.

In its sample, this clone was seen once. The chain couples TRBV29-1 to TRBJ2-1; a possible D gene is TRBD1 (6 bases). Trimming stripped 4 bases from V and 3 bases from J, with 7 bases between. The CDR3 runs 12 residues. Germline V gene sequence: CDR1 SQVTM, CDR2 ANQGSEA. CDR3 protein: CSVADSYNEQFF. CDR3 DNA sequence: TGCAGCGTTGCGGACAGCTACAATGAGCAGTTCTTC.

The CDR3: CASSSGHYSGANVLTF. The CDR3 DNA is TGTGCCAGCAGTTCCGGACACTACTCTGGGGCCAACGTCCTGACTTTC. The chain joins TRBV28 to TRBJ2-6; tentatively, D is TRBD1 (5 bases). Deletions cut 4 bases from V and 0 bases from J, with 10 bases between. This CDR3 spans 16 amino acids. The germline gives CDR1 MDHEN, CDR2 SYDVKM.

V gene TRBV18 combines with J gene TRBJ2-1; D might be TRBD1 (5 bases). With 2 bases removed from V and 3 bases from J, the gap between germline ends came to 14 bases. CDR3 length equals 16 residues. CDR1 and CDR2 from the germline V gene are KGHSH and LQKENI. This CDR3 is CASSPLDSQNYNEQFF. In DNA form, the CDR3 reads TGTGCCAGCTCACCATTAGACAGTCAGAACTACAATGAGCAGTTCTTC.

The CDR3 DNA sequence: TGTGCCAGCAGCCTCGGGACTGCCCAAGAGACCCAGTACTTC. This sequence encodes CASSLGTAQETQYF. V and J are TRBV5-5 and TRBJ2-5, with D perhaps TRBD2 (6 bases). Deletions cut 4 bases from V and 1 base from J, with 11 bases between. The CDR3 covers 14 residues. Per the germline V gene, CDR1 is SGHKS and CDR2 is YYEKEE (reference sequence). Based on the CDR3 plus reference TRBV5-5 and TRBJ2-5, the full variable domain is DAGVTQSPTHLIKTRGQQVTLRCSPISGHKSVSWYQQVLGQGPQFIFQYYEKEERGRGNFPDRFSARQFPNYSSELNVNALLLGDSALYLCASSLGTAQETQYFGPGTRLLVL.

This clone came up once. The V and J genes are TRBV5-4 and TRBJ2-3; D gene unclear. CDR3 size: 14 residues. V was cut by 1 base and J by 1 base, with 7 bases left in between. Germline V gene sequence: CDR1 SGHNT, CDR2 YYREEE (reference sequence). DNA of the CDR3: TGTGCCAGCAGCTTGATAGGCCGCACAGATACGCAGTATTTT. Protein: CASSLIGRTDTQYF. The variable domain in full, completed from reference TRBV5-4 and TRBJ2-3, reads ETGVTQSPTHLIKTRGQQVTLRCSSQSGHNTVSWYQQALGQGPQFIFQYYREEENGRGNFPPRFSGLQFPNYSSELNVNALELDDSALYLCASSLIGRTDTQYFGPGTRLTVL.

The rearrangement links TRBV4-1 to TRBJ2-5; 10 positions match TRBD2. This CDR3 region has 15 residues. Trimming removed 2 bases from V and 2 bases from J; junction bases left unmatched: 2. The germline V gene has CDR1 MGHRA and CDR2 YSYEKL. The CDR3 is CASSQLAGVQETQYF. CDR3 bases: TGCGCCAGCAGCCAACTAGCGGGAGTTCAAGAGACCCAGTACTTC.